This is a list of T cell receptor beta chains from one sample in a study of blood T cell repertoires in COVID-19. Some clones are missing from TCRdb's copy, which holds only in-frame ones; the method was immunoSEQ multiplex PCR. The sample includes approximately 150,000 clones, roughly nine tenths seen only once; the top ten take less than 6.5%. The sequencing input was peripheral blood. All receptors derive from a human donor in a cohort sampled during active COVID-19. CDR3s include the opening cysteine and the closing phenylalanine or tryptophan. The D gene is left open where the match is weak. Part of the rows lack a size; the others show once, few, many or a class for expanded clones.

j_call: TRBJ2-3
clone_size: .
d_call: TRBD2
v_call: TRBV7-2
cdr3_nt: TGTGCCAGCAGCTCAGGGAGGGAGGGTACGCAGTATTTT
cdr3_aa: CASSSGREGTQYF

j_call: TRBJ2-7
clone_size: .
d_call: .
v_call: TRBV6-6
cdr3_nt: TGTGCCAGCAGTTACTCATCGGGGGGCGCTTCCTACGAGCAGTACTTC
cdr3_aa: CASSYSSGGASYEQYF

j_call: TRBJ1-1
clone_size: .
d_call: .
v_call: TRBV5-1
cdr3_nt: TGCGCCAGCAGCTCATCATCTGAAGCTTTCTTT
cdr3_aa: CASSSSSEAFF

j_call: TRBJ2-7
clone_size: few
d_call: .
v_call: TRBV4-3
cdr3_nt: TGCGCCAGCAGCCAAGAGTACCCACAAACCCCCTACGAGCAGTACTTC
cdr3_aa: CASSQEYPQTPYEQYF

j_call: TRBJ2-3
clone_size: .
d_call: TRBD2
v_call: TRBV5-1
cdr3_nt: TGCGCCAGCAGCTTTTGGGGGGGAACAGATACGCAGTATTTT
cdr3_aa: CASSFWGGTDTQYF

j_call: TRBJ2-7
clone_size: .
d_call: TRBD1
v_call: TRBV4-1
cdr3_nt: TGCGCCAGCAGCCAGTGGACAGGGGACTACGAGCAGTACTTC
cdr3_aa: CASSQWTGDYEQYF

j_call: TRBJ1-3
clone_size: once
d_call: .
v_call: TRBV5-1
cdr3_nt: TGCGCCAGCAGCGAGTCCTTTGGGGCAGGGGAAACTGGAAACACCATATATTTT
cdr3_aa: CASSESFGAGETGNTIYF

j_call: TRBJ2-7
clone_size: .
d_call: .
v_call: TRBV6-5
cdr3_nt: TGTGCCAGCAGTTACTCGCGGAAGACCTACGAGCAGTACTTC
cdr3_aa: CASSYSRKTYEQYF

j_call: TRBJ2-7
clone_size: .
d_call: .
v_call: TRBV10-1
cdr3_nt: TGCGCCAGCAGTGCCGCCGGGGGTTACGAGCAGTACTTC
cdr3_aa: CASSAAGGYEQYF

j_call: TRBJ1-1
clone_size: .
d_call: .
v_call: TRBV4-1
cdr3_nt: TGCGCCAGCAGCCAAGTCTTTAGGACAGCGGTTGACACTGAAGCTTTCTTT
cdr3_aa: CASSQVFRTAVDTEAFF

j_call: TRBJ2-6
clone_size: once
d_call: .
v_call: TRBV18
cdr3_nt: TGTGCCAGCTCACAGGGACATCGCTCTGGGGCCAACGTCCTGACTTTC
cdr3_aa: CASSQGHRSGANVLTF

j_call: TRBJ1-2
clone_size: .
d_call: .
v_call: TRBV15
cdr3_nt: TGTGCCACCAGCCGACCTTTTTGGGGGGGGGAGAACTATGGCTACACCTTC
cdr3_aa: CATSRPFWGGENYGYTF

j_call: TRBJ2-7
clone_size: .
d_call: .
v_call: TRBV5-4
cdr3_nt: TGTGCCAGCGGAGGGCCGGATACCTACGAGCAGTACTTC
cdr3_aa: CASGGPDTYEQYF

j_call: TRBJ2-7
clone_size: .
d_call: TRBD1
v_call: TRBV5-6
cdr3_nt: TGTGCCAGCAGCGTGGGACAGGGTTCCTACGAGCAGTACTTC
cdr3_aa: CASSVGQGSYEQYF

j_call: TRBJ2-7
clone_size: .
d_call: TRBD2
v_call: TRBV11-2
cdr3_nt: TGTGCCAGCAGCTTGGAATTAGCGGGCGCCGTCTTC
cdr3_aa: CASSLELAGAVF

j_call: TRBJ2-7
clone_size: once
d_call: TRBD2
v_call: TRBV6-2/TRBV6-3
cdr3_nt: TGTGCCAGCAGTACTAGCGGGGGGACTGCTGAAGAGCAGTACTTC
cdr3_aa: CASSTSGGTAEEQYF

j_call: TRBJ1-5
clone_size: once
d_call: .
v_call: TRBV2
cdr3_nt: TGTGCCAGCAGTGGGCGGGGGGCCGGCAATCAGCCCCAGCATTTT
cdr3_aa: CASSGRGAGNQPQHF

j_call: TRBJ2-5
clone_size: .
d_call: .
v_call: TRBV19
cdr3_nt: TGTGCCAGTAGTGGGGGGATCCAAGAGACCCAGTACTTC
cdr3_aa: CASSGGIQETQYF

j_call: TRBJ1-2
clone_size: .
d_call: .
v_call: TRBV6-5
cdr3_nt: TGTGCCAGCAATGGAGGGCGAGGCTATGGCTACACCTTC
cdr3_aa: CASNGGRGYGYTF

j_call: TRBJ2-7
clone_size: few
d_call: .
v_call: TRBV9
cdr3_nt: TGTGCCAGCAGCGTAGCGTCCGGTCCCTACGAGCAGTACTTC
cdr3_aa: CASSVASGPYEQYF

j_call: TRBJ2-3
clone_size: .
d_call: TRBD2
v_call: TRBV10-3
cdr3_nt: TGTGCCATCGATAGCCGCTCTAGCGGCCCTAGCACAGATACGCAGTATTTT
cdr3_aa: CAIDSRSSGPSTDTQYF

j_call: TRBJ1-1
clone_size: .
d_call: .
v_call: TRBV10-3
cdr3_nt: TGTGCCATCAGCCCCGGTCCAAAGGGTTTAGGAGGCACTGAAGCTTTCTTT
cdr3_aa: CAISPGPKGLGGTEAFF

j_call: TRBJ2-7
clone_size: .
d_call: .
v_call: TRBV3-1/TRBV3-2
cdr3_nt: TGTGCCAGCAGCCGCCGCTGGCCTTCCTACGAGCAGTACTTC
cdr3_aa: CASSRRWPSYEQYF